One and the same sample provided the 15 T cell receptor beta chains below, sequenced in a study of OX40 agonist ivuxolimab in advanced cancers. Sequenced by immunoSEQ multiplex PCR; TCRdb stores in-frame clones only, minus some. This table holds some 25,000 clones, approximately 89% found once. Source: CD4+ or CD8+ T cells sorted from blood, taken in a trial of the OX40 agonist ivuxolimab. The receptors were gathered from an adult with an advanced solid tumor such as melanoma, head and neck, liver or kidney cancer.

V gene TRBV2 combines with J gene TRBJ2-7; perhaps TRBD2 as D (6 bases). The germline V and J ends were trimmed by 8 bases and 2 bases, with 16 bases remaining between them. This CDR3 has 14 residues. The germline CDR1 and CDR2 sequences are SNHLY and FYNNEI. The CDR3 reads CASPPVGGAYEQYF. The CDR3 region has the DNA TGTGCCAGCCCCCCGGTGGGGGGAGCCTACGAGCAGTACTTC. The variable domain in full, completed from reference TRBV2 and TRBJ2-7, reads EPEVTQTPSHQVTQMGQEVILRCVPISNHLYFYWYRQILGQKVEFLVSFYNNEISEKSEIFDDQFSVERPDGSNFTLKIRSTKLEDSAMYFCASPPVGGAYEQYFGPGTRLTVT.

The V gene is TRBV5-4, the J gene TRBJ2-2; 7 nucleotides align to TRBD2. After removal of 4 bases from V and 1 base from J, the junction contained 10 bases not matched to a gene. Germline assignment: CDR1 SGHNT and CDR2 YYREEE (reference sequence). The CDR3 is 17 residues long. The DNA for the CDR3 is TGTGCCAGCAGCCCAGGATCGGGGGGTTGGAACACCGGGGAGCTGTTTTTT. This translates into CASSPGSGGWNTGELFF.

CDR3 residues: CASSLQGLNTEAFF. CDR3 bases: TGTGCCAGCAGTTTACAGGGGCTGAACACTGAAGCTTTCTTT. The rearrangement links TRBV27 to TRBJ1-1; D is perhaps TRBD1 (6 bases). The ends were cut back, 2 bases at V and 0 bases at J, with 7 bases in the middle. Germline loops: CDR1 MNHEY, CDR2 SMNVEV (reference sequence). The CDR3 totals 14 residues.

V and J are TRBV9 and TRBJ2-1; 13 bases match TRBD2. The J segment lost 3 bases and the V segment lost 4 bases, leaving 7 bases of the junction unmatched. This CDR3 region has 17 residues. Germline V gene data show CDR1 as SGDLS and CDR2 as YYNGEE. Here the CDR3 reads CASSPRLAGGHYNEQFF. CDR3 in DNA: TGTGCCAGCAGCCCCCGACTAGCGGGGGGCCACTACAATGAGCAGTTCTTC.

The chain carries TRBV7-6 and TRBJ1-4; the match to TRBD1 covers 7 bases. The CDR3 covers 14 residues. Per germline, CDR1 SGHVS and CDR2 FNYEAQ. The V segment lost 4 bases and the J segment 7 bases; nucleotides outside the gene matches: 6. The CDR3 sequence is CASSSGQDIEKLFF. CDR3 nucleotides: TGTGCCAGCAGCTCAGGACAGGACATTGAAAAACTGTTTTTT.

V and J are TRBV5-6 and TRBJ2-7; maybe TRBD2 (6 bases). Trimming took 0 bases from V and 4 from J, leaving 11 bases between them. Germline values: CDR1 SGHDT, CDR2 YYEEEE. The CDR3 sequence is 14 residues long. The CDR3 DNA sequence: TGTGCCAGCAGCTTGGAGCGGGCCTATTACGAGCAGTACTTC. It encodes CASSLERAYYEQYF.

This chain uses TRBV5-6 with TRBJ1-2; perhaps TRBD1 as D (5 bases). The CDR3 extends over 17 amino acids. V was pared by 1 base and J by 4 bases, with 20 bases between. Germline values: CDR1 SGHDT, CDR2 YYEEEE. The DNA for the CDR3 is TGTGCCAGCAGCTTGTTTTTAAGGGACGCAGGCCTCTATGGCTACACCTTC. It codes for CASSLFLRDAGLYGYTF. Full variable domain (rest looked up from reference TRBV5-6 and TRBJ1-2): DAGVTQSPTHLIKTRGQQVTLRCSPKSGHDTVSWYQQALGQGPQFIFQYYEEEERQRGNFPDRFSGHQFPNYSSELNVNALLLGDSALYLCASSLFLRDAGLYGYTFGSGTRLTVV.

The V gene is TRBV15, the J gene TRBJ2-7; D remains unclear. This CDR3 has 13 amino acids. Germline V gene lookup returns CDR1 LNHNV and CDR2 YYDKDF (reference sequence). V dropped 0 bases and J dropped 2 bases, with 5 bases sitting between them. CDR3 protein: CATSRDWAYEQYF. In DNA, the CDR3 is TGTGCCACCAGCAGAGATTGGGCCTACGAGCAGTACTTC.

The rearrangement joins TRBV9 to TRBJ1-1, with no clear D. The V gene lost 4 bases and the J gene lost 2 bases, with 12 bases spanning the gap. The V gene's germline CDR1 is SGDLS and CDR2 YYNGEE. This CDR3 region has 14 residues. Here the CDR3 DNA reads TGTGCCAGCAGCCCGGGCTCCTACAACACTGAAGCTTTCTTT. Protein: CASSPGSYNTEAFF. The full variable domain, rest sourced from reference TRBV9 and TRBJ1-1, is DSGVTQTPKHLITATGQRVTLRCSPRSGDLSVYWYQQSLDQGLQFLIQYYNGEERAKGNILERFSAQQFPDLHSELNLSSLELGDSALYFCASSPGSYNTEAFFGQGTRLTVV.

V gene TRBV27 combines with J gene TRBJ1-1; D is unresolved. V lost 0 bases, J lost 3 bases, and 8 bases lay in between. CDR1 and CDR2 (germline): MNHEY, SMNVEV (reference sequence). The CDR3 is 14 residues long. CDR3 DNA: TGTGCCAGCAGTTTATCTGTGGGATACACTGAAGCTTTCTTT. Translated, it gives CASSLSVGYTEAFF.

The rearrangement uses TRBV6-5 and TRBJ1-2, with D perhaps TRBD1 (5 bases). Trimming left V 5 bases short and J 8 bases short, with 21 bases between. The CDR3 length is 15 residues. In germline, CDR1 is MNHEY, CDR2 SVGAGI. The CDR3 is CASSDFGLGEDGYTF. In DNA, the CDR3 is TGTGCCAGCAGTGACTTCGGCCTAGGGGAGGACGGCTACACCTTC.

This clone appeared a single time. This sequence joins TRBV2 and TRBJ2-7, with D maybe TRBD1 (6 bases). The CDR3 is 12 residues long. With 6 bases removed from V and 11 bases from J, the gap between germline ends came to 17 bases. Germline-derived CDR1 and CDR2 are SNHLY and FYNNEI. The CDR3 DNA is TGTGCCAGCAGGGGGGCCCCAAGGGATAAGTACTTC. Translated, it gives CASRGAPRDKYF.

The rearrangement uses TRBV7-6 and TRBJ2-7; the D gene is possibly TRBD2 (6 bases). The CDR3 is 14 residues long. The ends were cut back, 5 bases at V and 2 bases at J, with 13 bases in the middle. From germline, CDR1 is SGHVS and CDR2 FNYEAQ. CDR3 region: CASSPAGPTYEQYF. CDR3 DNA: TGTGCCAGCAGCCCCGCGGGGCCCACCTACGAGCAGTACTTC.

This chain connects TRBV7-8 to TRBJ2-3; D is possibly TRBD1 (5 bases). CDR3 length: 12 residues. V shed 5 bases and J shed 4 bases, with 7 bases lying between them. Looked up from germline, CDR1 is SGHVS and CDR2 is FQNEAQ. The CDR3 DNA follows: TGTGCCAGCAGCCCGACAGCAGATACGCAGTATTTT. Translated, it gives CASSPTADTQYF.

The chain couples TRBV28 to TRBJ2-2; 9 nucleotides agree with TRBD1. The CDR3 extends over 14 amino acids. Germline trimming cut 6 bases from V and 3 bases from J; bases unmatched to any gene: 2. CDR1 is MDHEN, CDR2 SYDVKM, per germline. The CDR3 nucleotides are TGTGCCAGCAGCTACAGGGGGCACACCGGGGAGCTGTTTTTT. It encodes CASSYRGHTGELFF.